The 9 T cell receptor beta chains reported below all come from one sample, sequenced in a study of CD4+ T cells in melanoma. Data came from immunoSEQ multiplex PCR; TCRdb stores just in-frame clones and leaves some out. The table lists about 55,000 clones, roughly three quarters of them singletons, with 4.8% in the top ten. Material: tumor tissue. The receptors originated from a human donor with melanoma.

V usage is TRBV6-1 and J usage is TRBJ1-3; possible D gene TRBD1, 6 bases. This CDR3 spans 15 amino acids. The V end lost 8 bases, the J end lost 0 bases, and 14 bases lay between the germline ends. Germline CDR1 and CDR2: MNHNS and SASEGT. The DNA for the CDR3 is TGTGCCAGCGTCCTATCAGGGGCCTCTGGAAACACCATATATTTT. Translated, it gives CASVLSGASGNTIYF.

This sequence joins TRBV11-2 and TRBJ2-7; TRBD1 is a possible D gene (6 bases). Trimming removed 3 bases at V and 4 bases at J, with 16 bases between. CDR3 length: 15 amino acids. Germline CDR1 is SGHAT and CDR2 is FQNNGV. The CDR3 reads CASSLGPFRGYEQYF. The CDR3 DNA follows: TGTGCCAGCAGCTTGGGACCATTCAGGGGTTACGAGCAGTACTTC.

This clone was recorded at least ten times. This chain connects TRBV9 to TRBJ1-3; 7 nucleotides agree with TRBD1. The germline V gene encodes CDR1 SGDLS and CDR2 YYNGEE. V lost 4 bases to trimming and J lost 1 base; unmatched junction nucleotides: 2. The CDR3 loop spans 14 amino acids. CDR3 residues: CASSLTGSGNTIYF. The CDR3 region has the DNA TGTGCCAGCAGCCTGACAGGGTCTGGAAACACCATATATTTT.

This chain links TRBV7-9 with TRBJ1-2; 7 positions agree with TRBD1. V trimming: 2 bases; J trimming: 0 bases; junction bases outside the gene matches: 3. Germline assignment: CDR1 SEHNR and CDR2 FQNEAQ (reference sequence). This CDR3 is 15 amino acids long. CDR3 coding DNA: TGTGCCAGCAGCTTATCCGGGACAGCTAACTATGGCTACACCTTC. This translates into CASSLSGTANYGYTF.

The chain combines TRBV7-8 with TRBJ1-1, with TRBD1 matching 7 bases. V gave up 5 bases and J gave up 10 bases; unmatched junction bases: 7. Germline CDR1 SGHVS, CDR2 FQNEAQ. This CDR3 has 12 amino acids. This chain's CDR3 is CASSPEQGGAFF. The CDR3 DNA follows: TGTGCCAGCAGCCCCGAGCAGGGGGGAGCTTTCTTT.

This clone was seen more than once but under ten times. The V and J genes are TRBV9 and TRBJ1-1; D is uncertain. V gave up 3 bases and J gave up 0 bases, with 6 bases separating them. The germline CDR1 and CDR2 sequences are SGDLS and YYNGEE. The CDR3 sequence is 13 residues long. The CDR3, as DNA: TGTGCCAGCAGCGGTTATATGAACACTGAAGCTTTCTTT. Encoded protein: CASSGYMNTEAFF.

Note on this clone: Other DNA sequences from this sample encode an identical CDR3 as well. The chain uses TRBV18 and TRBJ2-7; 9 nucleotides line up with TRBD1. The V gene end was trimmed by 6 bases and the J gene end by 2 bases; junction bases not matched to a gene: 5. The CDR3 consists of 14 residues. CDR1 KGHSH and CDR2 LQKENI come from the germline V gene. This CDR3 reads CASSPGTGPYEQYF. CDR3 coding DNA: TGTGCCAGCTCGCCCGGGACAGGGCCCTACGAGCAGTACTTC.

This chain joins TRBV27 and TRBJ2-1, with TRBD2 as a possible D gene (7 bases). CDR3 size: 17 residues. Looked up from germline, CDR1 is MNHEY and CDR2 is SMNVEV (reference sequence). The ends were cut back, 4 bases at V and 14 bases at J, with 30 bases in the middle. The CDR3 DNA reads as TGTGCCAGCAGTTCCCCTTCTTCGGGGGGCGATTATCTTGTTGAGTTCTTC. This codes for CASSSPSSGGDYLVEFF.

The rearrangement uses TRBV6-5 and TRBJ1-2; D uncertain. This CDR3 comprises 14 residues. The V end was cut by 0 bases, the J end by 4 bases, with 9 bases between. CDR1 and CDR2 from the germline V gene are MNHEY and SVGAGI. The CDR3 coding sequence is TGTGCCAGCAGTTACTCATTCAAGGGCTATGGCTACACCTTC. Encoded protein: CASSYSFKGYGYTF.